Listed below are T cell receptor beta chains from one sample, sequenced in a study of T cell responses to AZD1222 COVID-19 vaccine. The repertoire was sequenced with immunoSEQ multiplex PCR; TCRdb's copy has only in-frame clones and lacks some. The sample contains 130,000 to 150,000 clones, 90% to 95% of which appear only once. The source material was peripheral blood, sampled on day 0 of AZD1222 vaccination. The receptors originated from an adult in good health. CDR3s include the opening cysteine and the closing phenylalanine or tryptophan. The D gene is left open where the match is weak. Expanded clones get a size class; other rows say once, few or many, or leave the size out.

.	TRBD2	TRBV7-2	TRBJ2-5	TGTGCCAGCAGCTTAGGGCCTGGCGGGGGGCAAGAGACCCAGTACTTC	CASSLGPGGGQETQYF
.	TRBD2	TRBV4-3	TRBJ2-1	TGCGCCAGCAGCCAGGGGGGCCCGACTAGCGGGGTTAGGAATGAGCAGTTCTTC	CASSQGGPTSGVRNEQFF
.	.	TRBV19	TRBJ1-2	TGTGCCAGTAGTATTGATCTGACAAATAACTATGGCTACACCTTC	CASSIDLTNNYGYTF
.	TRBD1	TRBV7-9	TRBJ1-2	TGTGCCAGCAGCTTAGCACAGGGGAAGGACTATGGCTACACCTTC	CASSLAQGKDYGYTF
.	.	TRBV24-1	TRBJ2-3	TGTGCCACCAGGGGCGCTGGCGGTAGCACAGATACGCAGTATTTT	CATRGAGGSTDTQYF
.	TRBD2	TRBV25-1	TRBJ2-1	TGTGCCAGCAGTGTAGCGAGGGTAGCGGGAGGGTCCTACAATGAGCAGTTCTTC	CASSVARVAGGSYNEQFF
.	.	TRBV14	TRBJ1-3	TGTGCCAGCAGCCAAGGGTTCTCTGGAAACACCATATATTTT	CASSQGFSGNTIYF
.	.	TRBV6-4	TRBJ2-1	TGTGCCAGCAGGCGGTCTGGGGCCGGGGACAATGAGCAGTTCTTC	CASRRSGAGDNEQFF
.	.	TRBV6-1	TRBJ2-7	TGTGCCAGCAGTGAAGGTTTGTACTACGAGCAGTACTTC	CASSEGLYYEQYF
.	.	TRBV5-5	TRBJ2-7	TGTGCCAGCAGCTTGGACTGGGACGGAGCCTACGAGCAGTACTTC	CASSLDWDGAYEQYF
.	.	TRBV19	TRBJ1-1	TGTGCCAGTAGTATAGAGGGTGGGGCTTTCGTGAACACTGAAGCTTTCTTT	CASSIEGGAFVNTEAFF
.	TRBD2	TRBV5-4	TRBJ2-1	TGTGCCAGCAGCTTGGGACTAGCGGAAGAGGAGCAGTTCTTC	CASSLGLAEEEQFF
once	.	TRBV5-1	TRBJ1-5	TGCGCCAGCAGCTTGGGCGTAGGGATTCAGCCCCAGCATTTT	CASSLGVGIQPQHF
.	TRBD2	TRBV6-4	TRBJ2-3	TGTGCCAGCAGTGACTCGACTAGCGGGGGGGCAGATACGCAGTATTTT	CASSDSTSGGADTQYF
.	TRBD1	TRBV6-1	TRBJ1-2	TGTGCCAGCAGTGAAAGGGGGACAGGGGGCGGCTACACCTTC	CASSERGTGGGYTF
.	.	TRBV15	TRBJ2-2	TGTGCCACCAGCAGACCAAACGCTTACACCGGGGAGCTGTTTTTT	CATSRPNAYTGELFF
.	.	TRBV21-1	TRBJ2-7	TGTGCCAGCAGCAAAGGAGATTGGACGAAGGACGGCGAGCAGTACTTC	CASSKGDWTKDGEQYF
.	.	TRBV7-2	TRBJ2-4	TGTGCCAGCAGTCCTCAGGGAACGATCAAAAACATTCAGTACTTC	CASSPQGTIKNIQYF
once	.	TRBV18	TRBJ1-4	TGTGCCAGCTCACCAACCGGGGCCGGGGGGCCAACTAATGAAAAACTGTTTTTT	CASSPTGAGGPTNEKLFF
once	.	TRBV11-2	TRBJ2-7	TGTGCCAGCAGCTTAGTATATCGGGACCCGACCTACGAGCAGTACTTC	CASSLVYRDPTYEQYF
.	.	TRBV3-1/TRBV3-2	TRBJ1-3	TGTGCCAGCAGCCAAGATATGGGGTACGGAAACACCATATATTTT	CASSQDMGYGNTIYF
.	TRBD1	TRBV5-6	TRBJ1-5	TGTGCCAGCAGCTTCGGACAGGGTATAGGGCAGCCCCAGCATTTT	CASSFGQGIGQPQHF
.	.	TRBV19	TRBJ2-7	TGTGCCAGTAGTATCGGACCCGTCGCAGAGCAGTACTTC	CASSIGPVAEQYF
.	TRBD1	TRBV6-5	TRBJ2-2	TGTGCCAGCAGCCGGGACAGGACGAACACCGGGGAGCTGTTTTTT	CASSRDRTNTGELFF